The source of this T cell receptor beta chain is a study of shared clonotypes between healthy human individuals. The V gene's germline CDR1 is ENHRY and CDR2 SYGVKD. The CDR3 is 12 residues long. Trimming stripped 1 base from V and 4 bases from J, with 4 bases between. TCRdb keeps only in-frame clones here, not all; method: immunoSEQ multiplex PCR. The sample lists a few hundred thousand clones, just over 65% occurring once. This TCR was recovered from a young man in good health. Material for sequencing was memory CD4+ T cells sorted from blood. Subset defined: CD45RA-negative fraction. The chain carries TRBV10-3 and TRBJ1-1; D gene unclear. The CDR3: CAISEWGTEAFF. The CDR3 DNA sequence: TGTGCCATCAGTGAGTGGGGCACTGAAGCTTTCTTT.